This T cell receptor beta chain was recovered during a study of Tregs in tolerant kidney transplant recipients. With regard to this clone: Its antigen remains unidentified.

Sequencing was performed with immunoSEQ multiplex PCR; in TCRdb, only in-frame clones are kept and a portion is missing. The table includes under 80,000 clones, 80% to 90% detected once. Study outcomes and limitations: Findings come from small patient numbers and require larger validation. Biological reproducibility was not directly addressed in this study.

The CDR3 is 12 amino acids. V trimming: 7 bases; J trimming: 5 bases; junction bases outside the gene matches: 4. Per the germline V gene, CDR1 is WSHSY and CDR2 is SAAADI. The clonotype was recovered from a human donor who received a combined kidney and bone marrow transplant. Sequencing was performed on Tregs from blood, taken before the transplant. J is TRBJ1-1 and V is TRBV10-2, with 7 bases matching TRBD1. The CDR3 is CASKQGRTEAFF. In nucleotides, the CDR3 is TGCGCCAGCAAACAGGGGAGGACTGAAGCTTTCTTT.